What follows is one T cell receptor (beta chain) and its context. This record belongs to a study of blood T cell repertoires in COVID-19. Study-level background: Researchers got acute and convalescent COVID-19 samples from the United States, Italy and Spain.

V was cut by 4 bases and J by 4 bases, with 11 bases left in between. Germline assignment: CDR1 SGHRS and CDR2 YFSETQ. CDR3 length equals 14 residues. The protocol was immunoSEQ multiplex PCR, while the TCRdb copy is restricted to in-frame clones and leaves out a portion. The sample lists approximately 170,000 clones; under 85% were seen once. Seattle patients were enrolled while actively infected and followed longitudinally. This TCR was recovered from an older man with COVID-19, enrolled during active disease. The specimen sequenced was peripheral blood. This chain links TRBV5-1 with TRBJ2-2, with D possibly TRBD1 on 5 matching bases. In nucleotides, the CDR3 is TGCGCCAGCAGCCAGACAGACCCCACCGGGGAGCTGTTTTTT. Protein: CASSQTDPTGELFF.